The 25 T cell receptor beta chains below were found in one sample sequenced in a study of blood T cell repertoires in COVID-19. The method was immunoSEQ multiplex PCR; TCRdb's version includes in-frame clones alone and lacks a portion of them. Altogether about 99,000 clones are present, 84% being singletons, with the ten largest covering approximately 2%. The source material was peripheral blood. These receptors all stem from a man aged 70 or older with active or convalescent COVID-19.

This clone has a handful of counts. The chain combines TRBV5-5 with TRBJ1-2, with a possible D match to TRBD1 (6 bases). V lost 3 bases and J 8 bases, leaving 20 bases between the germline ends. The CDR3 contains 15 residues. Germline values: CDR1 SGHKS, CDR2 YYEKEE (reference sequence). The CDR3 DNA sequence: TGTGCCAGCAGCTCGCATGACAGGCTCCAACGGGGCTACACCTTC. Protein: CASSSHDRLQRGYTF.

The chain is built from TRBV6-6 and TRBJ1-2, with 7 bases identical to TRBD1. The germline V gene encodes CDR1 MNHNY and CDR2 SVGAGI (reference sequence). The V and J ends lost 6 bases and 5 bases, in that order; junction bases with no gene match: 15. The CDR3 is 16 residues long. Written as DNA, the CDR3 is TGTGCCAGCAGGACGGGTTATAACAGGGGAGTATATGGCTACACCTTC. It yields the protein CASRTGYNRGVYGYTF.

Only a few counts were recorded for this clone. The chain joins TRBV5-6 to TRBJ1-2; D might be TRBD1 (6 bases). The germline V gene has CDR1 SGHDT and CDR2 YYEEEE. V was trimmed by 2 bases and J by 4 bases, leaving 15 bases between them. The CDR3 is 15 amino acids. This CDR3 is CASSFLSGQSYGYTF. Here the CDR3 DNA reads TGTGCCAGCAGCTTTTTAAGCGGACAGTCCTATGGCTACACCTTC.

The chain joins TRBV10-3 to TRBJ1-2; no reliable D call. The CDR3 runs 14 residues. Per the germline V gene, CDR1 is ENHRY and CDR2 is SYGVKD. Between the trimmed V and J ends, which lost 3 bases and 5 bases, there was a span of 13 bases. The CDR3 nucleotides are TGTGCCATCAGTGATACGGCGGAAATATATGGCTACACCTTC. It codes for CAISDTAEIYGYTF.

The count of this clone is one. The gene calls are TRBV11-2 and TRBJ2-7; TRBD1 might be the D (5 bases). The germline CDR1 and CDR2 sequences are SGHAT and FQNNGV. The germline V and J ends were trimmed by 3 bases and 5 bases, with 14 bases remaining between them. This CDR3 is built from 14 residues. The CDR3 bases are TGTGCCAGCAGCTTTGTCAGGGTAGTCGACGAGCAGTACTTC. It specifies CASSFVRVVDEQYF.

The chain couples TRBV24-1 to TRBJ1-5; TRBD1 matches 9 bases. The junction had 9 bases not matched to a gene; V was cut back by 3 bases and J by 7 bases. The germline V gene has CDR1 KGHDR and CDR2 SFDVKD. The CDR3 spans 16 residues. CDR3 sequence (DNA): TGTGCCACCAGTGATGCCGGGACAGGGATTGAACAGCCCCAGCATTTT. Translating gives CATSDAGTGIEQPQHF.

This clone has a single count. The rearrangement links TRBV4-1 to TRBJ1-2; 9 nucleotides line up with TRBD1. V lost 5 bases, J lost 8 bases, and 15 bases stayed unmatched. CDR3 length equals 16 residues. Germline CDR1 MGHRA, CDR2 YSYEKL. The CDR3 nucleotides are TGCGCCAGCAGCTACGACCGGGACAGGGCCCTCGGGGGCTACACCTTC. Translated: CASSYDRDRALGGYTF.

J is TRBJ2-5 and V is TRBV6-6; D perhaps matches TRBD2 (7 bases). Trimming removed 5 bases from V and 1 base from J, with 20 bases in between. The CDR3 is 17 residues long. Germline V gene data show CDR1 as MNHNY and CDR2 as SVGAGI (reference sequence). The CDR3: CASSPRRGAGAQETQYF. In DNA form, the CDR3 reads TGTGCCAGCAGTCCCAGACGGGGGGCAGGGGCCCAAGAGACCCAGTACTTC.

V usage is TRBV6-5 and J usage is TRBJ1-1, with 8 positions matching TRBD1. The ends lost 6 bases at V and 4 bases at J; junction bases unmatched: 7. The CDR3 is 14 residues long. CDR1 is MNHEY, CDR2 SVGAGI, per germline. Here the CDR3 reads CASRRQGIGTEAFF. CDR3 DNA: TGTGCCAGCAGGCGACAGGGGATCGGCACTGAAGCTTTCTTT.

The CDR3: CASSLGLAGLTRQETQYF. Here the CDR3 DNA reads TGTGCCAGCAGTTTGGGACTAGCGGGGCTTACGAGGCAAGAGACCCAGTACTTC. This chain links TRBV28 with TRBJ2-5; 13 bases fit TRBD2. CDR3 length: 18 amino acids. V gave up 3 bases and J gave up 2 bases; unmatched junction bases: 9. Germline assignment: CDR1 MDHEN and CDR2 SYDVKM. The whole variable domain, remainder taken from reference TRBV28 and TRBJ2-5, is DVKVTQSSRYLVKRTGEKVFLECVQDMDHENMFWYRQDPGLGLRLIYFSYDVKMKEKGDIPEGYSVSREKKERFSLILESASTNQTSMYLCASSLGLAGLTRQETQYFGPGTRLLVL.

The V gene is TRBV7-2, the J gene TRBJ1-1; D is uncertain. The CDR3 length is 14 residues. Germline V CDR1 and CDR2: SGHTA, FQGNSA. Trimming left V 1 base short and J 3 bases short, with 9 bases between. CDR3 sequence reads: CASSLEPGYTEAFF. The CDR3, as DNA: TGTGCCAGCAGCTTAGAGCCGGGGTACACTGAAGCTTTCTTT. The variable domain in full, completed from reference TRBV7-2 and TRBJ1-1, reads GAGVSQSPSNKVTEKGKDVELRCDPISGHTALYWYRQSLGQGLEFLIYFQGNSAPDKSGLPSDRFSAERTGGSVSTLTIQRTQQEDSAVYLCASSLEPGYTEAFFGQGTRLTVV.

The chain employs TRBV2 and TRBJ1-2, with 11 bases fitting TRBD1. CDR3 length: 15 amino acids. CDR1 and CDR2 (germline): SNHLY, FYNNEI. V lost 3 bases to trimming and J lost 7 bases; unmatched junction nucleotides: 7. The CDR3 region is CASSEGTGGISGYTF. The CDR3 DNA follows: TGTGCCAGCAGTGAGGGGACAGGGGGTATAAGTGGCTACACCTTC.

This chain connects TRBV28 to TRBJ1-5; 7 bases map to TRBD1. The CDR3 length is 12 residues. The germline V gene encodes CDR1 MDHEN and CDR2 SYDVKM. V trimming: 7 bases; J trimming: 5 bases; junction bases outside the gene matches: 2. The CDR3 coding sequence is TGTGCCAGCAATACAGGGGATCAGCCCCAGCATTTT. Amino acid sequence: CASNTGDQPQHF.

Only one count was recorded for this clone. The genes are TRBV6-2 or TRBV6-3 and TRBJ1-2; 7 bases line up with TRBD1. V trimming: 4 bases; J trimming: 4 bases; junction bases outside the gene matches: 3. The CDR3 extends over 13 amino acids. From germline, CDR1 is MNHEY and CDR2 SVGEGT. This chain's CDR3 is CASSSTGTYGYTF. The CDR3 DNA sequence: TGTGCCAGCAGTTCGACAGGGACCTATGGCTACACCTTC.

This chain links TRBV3-1 (or the pseudogene TRBV3-2) with TRBJ2-6; D gene unclear. With 1 base removed from V and 7 bases from J, the gap between germline ends came to 14 bases. The CDR3 length is 16 residues. From germline, CDR1 is LGHDT and CDR2 YNNKEL (reference sequence). CDR3 region: CASSQGVLLRANVLTF. The CDR3 region has the DNA TGTGCCAGCAGCCAAGGCGTTCTTCTGAGAGCCAACGTCCTGACTTTC.

The chain employs TRBV6-6 and TRBJ2-3; tentative D call: TRBD1 (5 bases). CDR3 size: 14 residues. Germline V gene data show CDR1 as MNHNY and CDR2 as SVGAGI (reference sequence). Trimming left V 4 bases short and J 2 bases short, with 10 bases between. The DNA of the CDR3 is TGTGCCAGCAGTTCGCGGACAAACACAGATACGCAGTATTTT. The encoded protein is CASSSRTNTDTQYF.

A single count supports this clone. This CDR3 is also generated by other DNA sequences in the sample. The chain uses TRBV5-5 and TRBJ2-5; 9 nucleotides line up with TRBD2. The CDR3 totals 16 residues. J gave up 5 bases and V 1 base, and 9 bases lay outside the gene matches. Germline assignment: CDR1 SGHKS and CDR2 YYEKEE (reference sequence). The chain's CDR3 is CASSLSLAGGQETQYF. CDR3 in DNA: TGTGCCAGCAGCTTGAGTCTCGCGGGGGGGCAGGAGACCCAGTACTTC.

V and J are TRBV29-1 and TRBJ1-3; D call uncertain. V shed 2 bases and J shed 4 bases, with 6 bases lying between them. The CDR3 runs to 12 residues. The germline gives CDR1 SQVTM, CDR2 ANQGSEA. The CDR3 is CSVESGGNTIYF. In DNA form, the CDR3 reads TGCAGCGTTGAATCGGGGGGAAACACCATATATTTT.

CDR3 amino acids: CASSHPGDRGRETQYF. The DNA of the CDR3 is TGTGCCAGCAGTCACCCGGGGGACAGGGGGCGAGAGACCCAGTACTTC. The V gene is TRBV5-4, the J gene TRBJ2-5, with 12 nucleotides matching TRBD1. Germline CDR1 is SGHNT and CDR2 is YYREEE (reference sequence). The CDR3 loop spans 16 amino acids. The junction had 9 bases not matched to a gene; V was cut back by 5 bases and J by 4 bases.

This clone showed up just once. This chain links TRBV19 with TRBJ2-7, with 10 bases fitting TRBD1. The V and J ends lost 5 bases and 4 bases, in that order; junction bases with no gene match: 8. This CDR3 has 15 residues. Germline V lookup: CDR1 LNHDA, CDR2 SQIVND (reference sequence). The CDR3 DNA reads TGTGCCAGTAGTGACACGGGACAGGGGCTATACGAGCAGTACTTC. It codes for CASSDTGQGLYEQYF.

The chain recombines TRBV6-1 with TRBJ1-1, with 7 nucleotides matching TRBD1. Per germline, CDR1 MNHNS and CDR2 SASEGT. Trimming at V came to 6 bases and at J to 7 bases, leaving 2 bases not matched to a gene. The CDR3 runs to 11 residues. The DNA for the CDR3 is TGTGCCAGCAGGCGGGACAGTGAAGCTTTCTTT. Amino acid sequence: CASRRDSEAFF.

The V call is TRBV3-1 (or the pseudogene TRBV3-2), the J call TRBJ2-5, with 9 nucleotides matching TRBD1. Germline V gives CDR1 LGHDT, CDR2 YNNKEL (reference sequence). The CDR3 is 14 residues long. V was clipped by 3 bases and J by 7 bases; unmatched bases: 6. DNA of the CDR3: TGTGCCAGCAGCCAGGGGACAGGGTCTATGACCCAGTACTTC. It yields the protein CASSQGTGSMTQYF.

The chain couples TRBV28 to TRBJ2-6, with D possibly matching TRBD1 (5 bases). Trimming left V 3 bases short and J 2 bases short, with 8 bases between. This CDR3 comprises 15 residues. In germline, CDR1 is MDHEN, CDR2 SYDVKM. CDR3 coding DNA: TGTGCCAGCAGTTTTGCAGGGACTGGGGCCAACGTCCTGACTTTC. As protein: CASSFAGTGANVLTF.

The J gene is TRBJ2-5, the V gene TRBV12-2; the DNA was not used to check the table's D call, TRBD2. TRBV12-2 has pseudogene status. The CDR3 consists of 13 residues. CDR3 nucleotides: TGTGCAAGTCGCCCCGGACTGGTGGAGACCCAGTACTTC. This translates into CASRPGLVETQYF.

The gene calls are TRBV7-3 and TRBJ2-1, with 9 bases that match TRBD1. Germline V gene sequence: CDR1 SGHTA, CDR2 FQGTGA. Trimming at V came to 5 bases and at J to 8 bases, leaving 10 bases not matched to a gene. This CDR3 spans 15 amino acids. The CDR3 region is CASSPTGGAMHEQFF. In DNA, the CDR3 is TGTGCCAGCAGCCCCACAGGGGGCGCGATGCATGAGCAGTTCTTC.